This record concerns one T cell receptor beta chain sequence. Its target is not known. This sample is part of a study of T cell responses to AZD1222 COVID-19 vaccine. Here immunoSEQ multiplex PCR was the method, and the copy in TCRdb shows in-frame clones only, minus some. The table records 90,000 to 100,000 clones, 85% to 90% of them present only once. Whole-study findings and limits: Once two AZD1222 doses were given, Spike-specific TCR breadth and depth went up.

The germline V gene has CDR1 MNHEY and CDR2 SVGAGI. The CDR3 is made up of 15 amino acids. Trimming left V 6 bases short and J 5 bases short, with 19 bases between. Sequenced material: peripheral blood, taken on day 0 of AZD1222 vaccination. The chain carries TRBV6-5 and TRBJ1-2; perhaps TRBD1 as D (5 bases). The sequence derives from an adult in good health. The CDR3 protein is CASRPGGAPGYGYTF. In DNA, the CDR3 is TGTGCCAGCAGACCCGGTGGGGCCCCTGGGTATGGCTACACCTTC.